This record covers a single TCR beta chain. Donors likely had unrecorded immune exposures despite being nominally healthy when sampled. PCR was performed using 60 Vbeta and 13 Jbeta primers. Using immunoSEQ multiplex PCR, the repertoire was profiled, and TCRdb retains in-frame clones only, with some absent. The sample carries fewer than 45,000 clones, around three quarters recorded once. This CDR3 is built from 15 residues. Germline assignment: CDR1 SGHTS and CDR2 YDEGEE. V lost 4 bases, J lost 7 bases, and 17 bases lay in between. This sample was taken from a study of cytomegalovirus exposure and HLA in healthy donors.

The TCR originated in a male donor in good health and CMV-seronegative. Source material: PBMCs. The chain combines TRBV5-8 with TRBJ1-4, with D possibly TRBD1 on 5 matching bases. The CDR3 region is CASSPVARVGEKLFF. CDR3 sequence (DNA): TGTGCCAGCAGCCCAGTTGCCAGGGTGGGTGAAAAACTGTTTTTT.